This T cell receptor (beta chain) comes out of a study of graft-versus-host responses after intestinal transplantation. In germline, CDR1 is MNHNS, CDR2 SASEGT. Trimming removed 8 bases from V and 7 bases from J, with 14 bases in between. The CDR3 runs to 13 residues. Only a few counts were recorded for this clone. Its antigen is unidentified. The repertoire was sequenced with immunoSEQ multiplex PCR; TCRdb's copy has only in-frame clones and lacks some. The table includes 80,000 to 100,000 clones, roughly 88% detected once. This chain joins TRBV6-1 and TRBJ2-2; D gene unclear. Sequencing was performed on unstimulated CD4+ T cells sorted from spleen or lymph node cells, taken before intestinal transplant. The source is a human donor who received an intestinal transplant. CDR3 loop: CASQVQFGGELFF. The CDR3 coding sequence is TGTGCCAGCCAGGTACAGTTCGGCGGGGAGCTGTTTTTT.